This T cell receptor (beta chain) was found in a study of blood T cell repertoires in COVID-19. Study information: Researchers got acute and convalescent COVID-19 samples from the United States, Italy and Spain.

CDR1 and CDR2 (germline): SEHNR, FQNEAQ (reference sequence). CDR3 size: 19 residues. V lost 2 bases to trimming and J lost 0 bases; unmatched junction nucleotides: 7. Profiled with immunoSEQ multiplex PCR; TCRdb holds only in-frame clones, not every one. The sample yields about 40,000 clones, around 90% seen once. The sample consisted of peripheral blood. The V call is TRBV7-9, the J call TRBJ2-1; 13 bases fit TRBD2. The clonotype comes from an elderly woman with active COVID-19. DNA of the CDR3: TGTGCCAGCAGCTTAAGAACTAGCGGGGGGGCGAGCTCCTACAATGAGCAGTTCTTC. Its translation: CASSLRTSGGASSYNEQFF.